This T cell receptor beta chain was recorded in a study of OX40 agonist ivuxolimab in advanced cancers. Study details: The diagnoses of dose-escalation patients were hepatocellular carcinoma, melanoma, renal cell or head and neck cancer. Previous treatment with anti-PD-1, anti-PD-L1 or anti-CTLA-4 therapy was allowed; 35% to 50% had received some. Overall study findings and caveats: The mean number of expanded clones was higher in CD8+ T cells than in CD4+.

Here immunoSEQ multiplex PCR was the method, and the copy in TCRdb shows in-frame clones only, minus some. This sample has approximately 92,000 clones, with approximately 94% found just once. In regard to this clone: Its specificity is unknown.

Sequences were derived from CD4+ or CD8+ T cells sorted from blood, sampled in a trial of the OX40 agonist ivuxolimab. The clonotype originates from an adult with an advanced solid tumor such as melanoma, head and neck, liver or kidney cancer.

The CDR3 protein is CASSPTGDNYGYTF. The CDR3 nucleotides read TGTGCCAGCAGCCCCACAGGGGATAACTATGGCTACACCTTC. This chain links TRBV7-2 with TRBJ1-2; 7 positions match TRBD1. The CDR3 has 14 amino acids. V was clipped by 5 bases and J by 1 base; unmatched bases: 4. Germline lookup yields CDR1 SGHTA and CDR2 FQGNSA.